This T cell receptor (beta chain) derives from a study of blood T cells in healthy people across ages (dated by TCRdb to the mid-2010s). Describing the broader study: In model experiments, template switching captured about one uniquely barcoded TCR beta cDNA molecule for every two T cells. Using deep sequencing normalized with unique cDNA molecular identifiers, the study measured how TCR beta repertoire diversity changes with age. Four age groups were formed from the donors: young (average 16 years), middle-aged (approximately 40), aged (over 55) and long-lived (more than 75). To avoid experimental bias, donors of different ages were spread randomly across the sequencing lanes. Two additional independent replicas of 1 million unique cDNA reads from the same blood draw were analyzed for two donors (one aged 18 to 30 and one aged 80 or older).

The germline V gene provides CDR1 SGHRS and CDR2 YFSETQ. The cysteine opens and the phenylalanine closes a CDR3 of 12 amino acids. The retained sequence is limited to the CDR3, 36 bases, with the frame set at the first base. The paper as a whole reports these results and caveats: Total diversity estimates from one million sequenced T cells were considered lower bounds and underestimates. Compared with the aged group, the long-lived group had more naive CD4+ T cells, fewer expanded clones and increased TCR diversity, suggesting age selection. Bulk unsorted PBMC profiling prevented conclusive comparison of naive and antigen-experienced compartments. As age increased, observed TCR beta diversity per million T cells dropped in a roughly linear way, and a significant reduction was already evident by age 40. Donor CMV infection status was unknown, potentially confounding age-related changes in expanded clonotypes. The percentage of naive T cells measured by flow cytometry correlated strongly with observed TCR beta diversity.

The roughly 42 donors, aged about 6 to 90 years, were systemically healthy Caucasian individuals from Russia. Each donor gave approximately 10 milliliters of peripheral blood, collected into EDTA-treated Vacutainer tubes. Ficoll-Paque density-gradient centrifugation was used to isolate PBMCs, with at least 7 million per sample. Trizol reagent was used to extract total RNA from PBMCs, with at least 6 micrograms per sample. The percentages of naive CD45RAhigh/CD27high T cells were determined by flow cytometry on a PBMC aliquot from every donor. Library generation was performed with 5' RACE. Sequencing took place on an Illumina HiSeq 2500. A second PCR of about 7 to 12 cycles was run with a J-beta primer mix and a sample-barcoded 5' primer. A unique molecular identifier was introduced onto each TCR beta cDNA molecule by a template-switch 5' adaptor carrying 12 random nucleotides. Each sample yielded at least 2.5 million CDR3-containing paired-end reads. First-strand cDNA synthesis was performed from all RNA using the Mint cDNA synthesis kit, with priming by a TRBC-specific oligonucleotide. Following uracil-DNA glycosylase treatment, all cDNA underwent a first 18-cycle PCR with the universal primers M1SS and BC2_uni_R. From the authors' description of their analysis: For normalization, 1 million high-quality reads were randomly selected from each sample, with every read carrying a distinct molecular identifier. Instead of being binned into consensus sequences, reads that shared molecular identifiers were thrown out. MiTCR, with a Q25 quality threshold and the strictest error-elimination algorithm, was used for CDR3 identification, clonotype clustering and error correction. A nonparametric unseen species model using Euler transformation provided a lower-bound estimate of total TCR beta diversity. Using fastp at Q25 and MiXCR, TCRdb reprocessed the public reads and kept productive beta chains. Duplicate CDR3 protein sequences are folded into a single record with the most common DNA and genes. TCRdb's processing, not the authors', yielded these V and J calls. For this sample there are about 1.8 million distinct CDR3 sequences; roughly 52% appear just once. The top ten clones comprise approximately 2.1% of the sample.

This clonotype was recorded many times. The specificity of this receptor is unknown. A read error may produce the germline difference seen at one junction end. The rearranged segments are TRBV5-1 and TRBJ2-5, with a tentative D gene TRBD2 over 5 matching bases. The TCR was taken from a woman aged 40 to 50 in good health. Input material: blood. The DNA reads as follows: TGTGCCAGCAGCTTAGTAGCGGAGACCCAGTACTTC. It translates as CASSLVAETQYF.